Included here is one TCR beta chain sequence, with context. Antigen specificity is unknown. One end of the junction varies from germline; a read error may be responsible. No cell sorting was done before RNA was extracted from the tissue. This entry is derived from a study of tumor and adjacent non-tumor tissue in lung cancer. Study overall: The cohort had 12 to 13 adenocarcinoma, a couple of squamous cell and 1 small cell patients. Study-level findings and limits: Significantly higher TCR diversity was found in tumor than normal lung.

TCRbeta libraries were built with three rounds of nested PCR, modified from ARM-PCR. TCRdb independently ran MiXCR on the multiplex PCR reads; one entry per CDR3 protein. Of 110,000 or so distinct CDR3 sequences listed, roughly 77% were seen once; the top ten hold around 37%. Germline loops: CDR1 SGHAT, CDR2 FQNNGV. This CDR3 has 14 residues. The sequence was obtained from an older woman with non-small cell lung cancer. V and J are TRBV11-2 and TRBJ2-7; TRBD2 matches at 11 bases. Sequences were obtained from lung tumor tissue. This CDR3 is CASSPSGGLYGQYF. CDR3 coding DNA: TGTGCCAGCAGTCCTAGCGGGGGGCTCTACGGGCAGTACTTC. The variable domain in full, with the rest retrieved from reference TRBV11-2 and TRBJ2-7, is EAGVAQSPRYKIIEKRQSVAFWCNPISGHATLYWYQQILGQGPKLLIQFQNNGVVDDSQLPKDRFSAERLKGVDSTLKIQPAKLEDSAVYLCASSPSGGLYGQYFGPGTRLTVT.